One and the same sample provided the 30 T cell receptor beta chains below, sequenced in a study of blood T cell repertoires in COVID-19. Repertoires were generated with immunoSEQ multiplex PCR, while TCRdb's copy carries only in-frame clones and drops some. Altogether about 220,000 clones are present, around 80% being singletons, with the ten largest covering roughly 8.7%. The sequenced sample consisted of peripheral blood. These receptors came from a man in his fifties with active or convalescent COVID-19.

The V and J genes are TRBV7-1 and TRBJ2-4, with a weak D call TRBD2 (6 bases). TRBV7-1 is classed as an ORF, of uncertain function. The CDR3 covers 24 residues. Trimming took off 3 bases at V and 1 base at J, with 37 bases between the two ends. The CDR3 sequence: CASSSAGLIASRGSYLEAKNIQYF. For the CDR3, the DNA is TGTGCCAGCAGCTCGGCGGGGTTGATTGCGAGTCGAGGGTCTTATCTAGAGGCCAAAAACATTCAGTACTTC.

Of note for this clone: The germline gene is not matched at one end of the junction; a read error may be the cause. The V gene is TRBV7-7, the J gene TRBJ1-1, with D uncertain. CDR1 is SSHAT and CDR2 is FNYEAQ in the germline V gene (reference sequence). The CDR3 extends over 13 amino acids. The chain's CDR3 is CASSLDIGTEAFF. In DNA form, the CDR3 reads TGTGCTAGCAGCTTAGATATCGGCACTGAAGCTTTCTTT.

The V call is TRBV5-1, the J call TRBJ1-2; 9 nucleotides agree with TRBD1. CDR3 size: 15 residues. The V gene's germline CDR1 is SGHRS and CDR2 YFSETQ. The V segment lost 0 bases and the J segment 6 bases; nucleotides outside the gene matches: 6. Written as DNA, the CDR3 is TGCGCCAGCAGCTTGGCAAGAACAGGGGGCGATGGCTACACCTTC. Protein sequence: CASSLARTGGDGYTF.

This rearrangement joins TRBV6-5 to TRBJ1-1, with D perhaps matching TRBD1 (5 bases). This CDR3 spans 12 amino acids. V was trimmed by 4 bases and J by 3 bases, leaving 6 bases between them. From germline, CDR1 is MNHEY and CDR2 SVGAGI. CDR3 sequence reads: CASSSQDTEAFF. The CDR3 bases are TGTGCCAGCAGTTCACAGGACACTGAAGCTTTCTTT.

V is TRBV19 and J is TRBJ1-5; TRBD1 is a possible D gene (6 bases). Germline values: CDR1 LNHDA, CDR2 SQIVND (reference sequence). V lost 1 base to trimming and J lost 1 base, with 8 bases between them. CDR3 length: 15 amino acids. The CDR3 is CASSIVQGSNQPQHF. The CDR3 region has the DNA TGTGCCAGTAGTATAGTCCAGGGGAGCAATCAGCCCCAGCATTTT.

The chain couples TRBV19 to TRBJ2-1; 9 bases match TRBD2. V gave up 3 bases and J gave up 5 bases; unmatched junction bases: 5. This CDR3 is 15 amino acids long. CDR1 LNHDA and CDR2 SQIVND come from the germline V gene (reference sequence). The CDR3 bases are TGTGCCAGTAGTATCTTAGCGGGAGCGGACAATGAGCAGTTCTTC. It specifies CASSILAGADNEQFF. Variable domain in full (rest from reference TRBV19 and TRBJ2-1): DGGITQSPKYLFRKEGQNVTLSCEQNLNHDAMYWYRQDPGQGLRLIYYSQIVNDFQKGDIAEGYSVSREKKESFPLTVTSAQKNPTAFYLCASSILAGADNEQFFGPGTRLTVL.

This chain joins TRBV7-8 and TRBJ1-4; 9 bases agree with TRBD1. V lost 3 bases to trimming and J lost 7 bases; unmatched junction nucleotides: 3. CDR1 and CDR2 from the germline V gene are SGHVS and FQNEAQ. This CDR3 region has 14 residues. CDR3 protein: CASSLYRGPEKLFF. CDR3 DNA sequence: TGTGCCAGCAGCTTGTACAGGGGGCCTGAAAAACTGTTTTTT.

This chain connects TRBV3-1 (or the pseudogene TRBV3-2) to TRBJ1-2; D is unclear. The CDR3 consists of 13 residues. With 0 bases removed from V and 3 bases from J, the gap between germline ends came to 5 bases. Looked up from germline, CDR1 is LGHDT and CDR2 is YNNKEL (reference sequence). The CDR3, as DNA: TGTGCCAGCAGCCAAGATGGCCACTATGGCTACACCTTC. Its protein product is CASSQDGHYGYTF.

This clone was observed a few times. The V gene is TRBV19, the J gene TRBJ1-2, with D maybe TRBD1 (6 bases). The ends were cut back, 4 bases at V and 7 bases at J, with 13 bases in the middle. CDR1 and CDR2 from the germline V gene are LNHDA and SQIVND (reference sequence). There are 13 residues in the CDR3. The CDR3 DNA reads TGTGCCAGTAGTACCTACACAGGGAGTGGCTACACCTTC. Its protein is CASSTYTGSGYTF.

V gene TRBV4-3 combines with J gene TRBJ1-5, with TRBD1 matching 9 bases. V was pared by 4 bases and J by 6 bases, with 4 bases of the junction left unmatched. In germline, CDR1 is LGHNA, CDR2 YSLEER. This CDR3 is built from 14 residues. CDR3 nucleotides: TGCGCCAGCAGCCCGACAGGGGGGAGTCAGCCCCAGCATTTT. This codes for CASSPTGGSQPQHF.

The CDR3 sequence is CASSPSGANVLTF. As DNA, the CDR3 is TGTGCCAGCAGTCCGTCTGGGGCCAACGTCCTGACTTTC. This rearrangement joins TRBV27 to TRBJ2-6; D gene uncertain. With 5 bases removed from V and 1 base from J, the gap between germline ends came to 3 bases. CDR3 length: 13 amino acids. CDR1 and CDR2 (germline): MNHEY, SMNVEV (reference sequence).

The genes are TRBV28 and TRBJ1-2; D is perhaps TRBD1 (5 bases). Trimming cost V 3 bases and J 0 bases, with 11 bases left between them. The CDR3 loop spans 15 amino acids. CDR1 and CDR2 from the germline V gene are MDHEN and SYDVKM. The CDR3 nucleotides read TGTGCCAGCAGTTTCCTAGGACATACTAACTATGGCTACACCTTC. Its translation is CASSFLGHTNYGYTF.

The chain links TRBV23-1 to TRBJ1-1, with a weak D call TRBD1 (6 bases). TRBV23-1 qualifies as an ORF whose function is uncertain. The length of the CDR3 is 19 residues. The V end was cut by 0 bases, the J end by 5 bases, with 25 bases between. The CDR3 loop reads CASSQSGWEGVVKWTEAFF. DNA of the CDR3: TGCGCCAGCAGTCAATCAGGATGGGAGGGGGTGGTCAAGTGGACTGAAGCTTTCTTT.

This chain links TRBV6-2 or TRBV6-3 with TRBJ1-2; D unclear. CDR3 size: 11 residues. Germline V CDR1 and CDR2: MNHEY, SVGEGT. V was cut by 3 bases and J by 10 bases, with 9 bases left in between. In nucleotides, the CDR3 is TGTGCCAGCAGTTATATGTCAGACTACACCTTC. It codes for CASSYMSDYTF.

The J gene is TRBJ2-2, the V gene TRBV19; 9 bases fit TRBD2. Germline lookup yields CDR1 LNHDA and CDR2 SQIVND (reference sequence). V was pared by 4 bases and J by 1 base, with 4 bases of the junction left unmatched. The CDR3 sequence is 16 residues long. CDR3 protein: CASSRNSGGNTGELFF. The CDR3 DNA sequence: TGTGCCAGTAGTAGGAATAGCGGGGGGAACACCGGGGAGCTGTTTTTT. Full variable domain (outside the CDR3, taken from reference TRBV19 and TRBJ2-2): DGGITQSPKYLFRKEGQNVTLSCEQNLNHDAMYWYRQDPGQGLRLIYYSQIVNDFQKGDIAEGYSVSREKKESFPLTVTSAQKNPTAFYLCASSRNSGGNTGELFFGEGSRLTVL.

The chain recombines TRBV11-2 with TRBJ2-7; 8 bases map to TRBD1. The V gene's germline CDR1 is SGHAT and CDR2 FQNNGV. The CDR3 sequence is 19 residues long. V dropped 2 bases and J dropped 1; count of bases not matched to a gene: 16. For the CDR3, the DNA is TGTGCCAGCAGCTTAAGGCCAGGGGGCCCCCCGTTCGGGTCCTACGAGCAGTACTTC. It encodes CASSLRPGGPPFGSYEQYF.

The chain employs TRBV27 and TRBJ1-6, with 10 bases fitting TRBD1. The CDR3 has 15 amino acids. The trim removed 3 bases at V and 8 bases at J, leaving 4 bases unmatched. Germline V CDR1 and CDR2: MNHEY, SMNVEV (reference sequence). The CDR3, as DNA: TGTGCCAGCAGTTTCGGACAGGGGGGATATTCACCCCTCCACTTT. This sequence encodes CASSFGQGGYSPLHF.

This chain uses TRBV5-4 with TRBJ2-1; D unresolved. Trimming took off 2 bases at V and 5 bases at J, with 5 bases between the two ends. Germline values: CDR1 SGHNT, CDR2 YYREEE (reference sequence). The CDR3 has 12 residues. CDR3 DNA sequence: TGTGCCAGCAGCTTCCAGAACAATGAGCAGTTCTTC. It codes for CASSFQNNEQFF.

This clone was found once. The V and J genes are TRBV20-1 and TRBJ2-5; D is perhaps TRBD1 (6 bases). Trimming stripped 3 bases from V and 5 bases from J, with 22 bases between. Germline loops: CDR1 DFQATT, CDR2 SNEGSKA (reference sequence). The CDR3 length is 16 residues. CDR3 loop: CSASPLPTGSGETQYF. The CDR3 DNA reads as TGCAGTGCTAGTCCCCTGCCCACAGGGTCGGGGGAGACCCAGTACTTC.

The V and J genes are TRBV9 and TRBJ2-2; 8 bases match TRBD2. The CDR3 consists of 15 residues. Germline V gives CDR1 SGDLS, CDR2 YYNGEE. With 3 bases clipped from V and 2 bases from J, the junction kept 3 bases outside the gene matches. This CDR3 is CASSGAGVNTGELFF. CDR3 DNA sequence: TGTGCCAGCAGCGGAGCGGGGGTCAACACCGGGGAGCTGTTTTTT. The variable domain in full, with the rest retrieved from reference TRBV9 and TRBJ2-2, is DSGVTQTPKHLITATGQRVTLRCSPRSGDLSVYWYQQSLDQGLQFLIQYYNGEERAKGNILERFSAQQFPDLHSELNLSSLELGDSALYFCASSGAGVNTGELFFGEGSRLTVL.

The CDR3 DNA reads as TGCGCCAGCAGCCAAGAACTTACAGGGGCCAATTCACCCCTCCACTTT. Protein: CASSQELTGANSPLHF. The V and J genes are TRBV4-3 and TRBJ1-6, with 7 bases identical to TRBD1. In germline, CDR1 is LGHNA, CDR2 YSLEER. CDR3 length equals 16 residues. The V and J ends lost 0 bases and 7 bases, in that order; junction bases with no gene match: 6.

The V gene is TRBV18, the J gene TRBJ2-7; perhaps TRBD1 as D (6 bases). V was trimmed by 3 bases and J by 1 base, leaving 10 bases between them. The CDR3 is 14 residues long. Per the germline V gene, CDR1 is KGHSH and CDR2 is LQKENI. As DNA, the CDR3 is TGTGCCAGCTCACCCGGACAGTCTTCCTACGAGCAGTACTTC. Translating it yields CASSPGQSSYEQYF.

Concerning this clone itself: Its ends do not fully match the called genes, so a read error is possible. The CDR3 DNA reads TGTGCCAGCAGCCGCAGTAAGACAGGGATGAACTTC. Translated: CASSRSKTGMNF. The J gene is TRBJ2-7, the V gene TRBV12-3 or TRBV12-4; 7 bases are shared with TRBD1. This CDR3 is 12 amino acids long.

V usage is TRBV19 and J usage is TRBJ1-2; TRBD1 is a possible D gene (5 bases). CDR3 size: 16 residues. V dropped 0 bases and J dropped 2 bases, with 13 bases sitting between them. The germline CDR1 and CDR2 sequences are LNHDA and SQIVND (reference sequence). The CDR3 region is CASSIDRGHINYGYTF. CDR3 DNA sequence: TGTGCCAGTAGTATAGATCGCGGACACATAAACTATGGCTACACCTTC.

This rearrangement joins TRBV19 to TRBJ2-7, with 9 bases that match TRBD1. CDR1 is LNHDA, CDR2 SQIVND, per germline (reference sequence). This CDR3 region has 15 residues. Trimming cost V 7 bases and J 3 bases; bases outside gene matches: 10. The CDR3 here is CASTPKQGAVYEQYF. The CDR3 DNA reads TGTGCCAGTACCCCTAAACAGGGGGCCGTCTACGAGCAGTACTTC.

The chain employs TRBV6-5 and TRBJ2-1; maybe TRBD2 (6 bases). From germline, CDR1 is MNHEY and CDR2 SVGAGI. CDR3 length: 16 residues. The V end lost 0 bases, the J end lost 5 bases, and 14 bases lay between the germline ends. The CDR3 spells CASSYSTGTGNNEQFF. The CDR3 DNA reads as TGTGCCAGCAGTTACTCCACCGGGACTGGAAACAATGAGCAGTTCTTC.

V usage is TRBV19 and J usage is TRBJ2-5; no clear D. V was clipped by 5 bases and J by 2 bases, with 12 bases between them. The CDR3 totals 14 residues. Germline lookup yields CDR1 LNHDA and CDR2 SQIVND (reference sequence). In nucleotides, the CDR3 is TGTGCCAGTAGTCCCCGACGGGTACAAGAGACCCAGTACTTC. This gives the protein CASSPRRVQETQYF.

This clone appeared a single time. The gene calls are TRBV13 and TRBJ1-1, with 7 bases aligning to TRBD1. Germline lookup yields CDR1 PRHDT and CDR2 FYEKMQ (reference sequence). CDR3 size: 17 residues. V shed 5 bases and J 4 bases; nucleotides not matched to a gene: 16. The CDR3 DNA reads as TGTGCCAGCAGCCGGAAGACAGGGCGGGATAGTGGCACTGAAGCTTTCTTT. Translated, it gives CASSRKTGRDSGTEAFF.

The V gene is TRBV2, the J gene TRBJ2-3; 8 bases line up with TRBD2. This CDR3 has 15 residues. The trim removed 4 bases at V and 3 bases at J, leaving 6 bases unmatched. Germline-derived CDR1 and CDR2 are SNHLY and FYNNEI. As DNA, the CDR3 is TGTGCCAGCAGTGTAATCCGCGGGAGGACAGATACGCAGTATTTT. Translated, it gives CASSVIRGRTDTQYF.

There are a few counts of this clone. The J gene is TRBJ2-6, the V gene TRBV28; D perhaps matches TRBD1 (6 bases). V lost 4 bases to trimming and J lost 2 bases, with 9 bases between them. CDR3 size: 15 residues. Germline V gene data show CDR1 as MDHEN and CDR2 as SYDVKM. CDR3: CASSYGGAGANVLTF. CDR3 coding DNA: TGTGCCAGCAGTTATGGGGGCGCTGGGGCCAACGTCCTGACTTTC.